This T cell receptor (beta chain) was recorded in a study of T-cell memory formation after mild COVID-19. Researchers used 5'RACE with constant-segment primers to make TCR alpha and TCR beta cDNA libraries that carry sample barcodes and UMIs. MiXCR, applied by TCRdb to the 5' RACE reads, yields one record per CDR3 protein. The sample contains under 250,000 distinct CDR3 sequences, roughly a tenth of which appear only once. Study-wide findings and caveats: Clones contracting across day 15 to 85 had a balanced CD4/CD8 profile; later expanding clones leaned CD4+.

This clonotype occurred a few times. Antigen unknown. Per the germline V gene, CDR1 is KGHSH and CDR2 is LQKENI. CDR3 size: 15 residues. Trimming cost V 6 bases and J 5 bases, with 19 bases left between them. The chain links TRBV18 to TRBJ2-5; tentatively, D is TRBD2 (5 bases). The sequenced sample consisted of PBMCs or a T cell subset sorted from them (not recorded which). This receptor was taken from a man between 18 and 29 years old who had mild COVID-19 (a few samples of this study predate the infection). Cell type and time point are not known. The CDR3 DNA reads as TGTGCCAGCTCTCGAGCCCAACTAGGATTGGAGACCCAGTACTTC. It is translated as CASSRAQLGLETQYF.